This T cell receptor (beta chain) was sequenced for a study of cytomegalovirus exposure and HLA in healthy donors. Study-level results: In vitro work confirmed that a few CMV-associated chains recognize CMV antigens. In a later analysis, compared with equally common non-associated chains, HLA-associated beta chains were more expanded. It was reported in a later analysis that an Asian-associated ancestry cluster showed fewer N-insertions than the roughly 670-donor mean.

A few counts support this clone. Its target is unknown. Vbeta (60) and Jbeta (13) primers were used in the PCR. The method was immunoSEQ multiplex PCR; TCRdb's version includes in-frame clones alone and lacks a portion of them. Among some 150,000 clones listed, 70% to 80% were seen once. The CDR3 is made up of 13 amino acids. CDR1 and CDR2 from the germline V gene are WSHSY and SAAADI. V was clipped by 10 bases and J by 0 bases, with 9 bases between them. The receptor was derived from a female donor in good health and CMV-seronegative. Specimen: PBMCs. The chain links TRBV10-2 to TRBJ2-2, with D possibly being TRBD1 (5 bases). The CDR3 sequence is CATTDSNTGELFF. Written as DNA, the CDR3 is TGCGCCACGACAGACTCGAACACCGGGGAGCTGTTTTTT.